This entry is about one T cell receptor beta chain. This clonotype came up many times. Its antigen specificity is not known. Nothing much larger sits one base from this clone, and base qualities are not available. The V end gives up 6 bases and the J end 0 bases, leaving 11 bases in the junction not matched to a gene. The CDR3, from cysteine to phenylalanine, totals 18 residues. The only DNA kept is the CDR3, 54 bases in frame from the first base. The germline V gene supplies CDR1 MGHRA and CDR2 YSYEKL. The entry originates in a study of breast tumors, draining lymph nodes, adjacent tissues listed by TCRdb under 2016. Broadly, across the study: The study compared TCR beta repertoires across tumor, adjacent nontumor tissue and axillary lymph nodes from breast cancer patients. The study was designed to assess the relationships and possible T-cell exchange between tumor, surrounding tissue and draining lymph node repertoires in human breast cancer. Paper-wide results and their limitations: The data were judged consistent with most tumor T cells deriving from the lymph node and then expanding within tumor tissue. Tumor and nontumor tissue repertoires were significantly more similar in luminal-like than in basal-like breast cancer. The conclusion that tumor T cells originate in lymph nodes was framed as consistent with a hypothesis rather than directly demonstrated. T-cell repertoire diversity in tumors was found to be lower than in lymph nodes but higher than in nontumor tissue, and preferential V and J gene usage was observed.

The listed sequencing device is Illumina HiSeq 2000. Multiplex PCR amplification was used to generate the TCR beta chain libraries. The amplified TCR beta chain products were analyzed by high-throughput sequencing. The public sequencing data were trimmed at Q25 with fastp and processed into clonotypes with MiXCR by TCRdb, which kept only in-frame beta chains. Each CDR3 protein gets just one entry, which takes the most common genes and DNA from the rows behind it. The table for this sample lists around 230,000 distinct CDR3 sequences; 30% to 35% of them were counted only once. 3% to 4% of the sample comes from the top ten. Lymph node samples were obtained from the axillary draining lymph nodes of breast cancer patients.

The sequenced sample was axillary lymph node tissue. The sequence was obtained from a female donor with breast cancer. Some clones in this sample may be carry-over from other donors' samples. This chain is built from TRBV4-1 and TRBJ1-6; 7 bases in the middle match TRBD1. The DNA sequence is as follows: TGCGCCAGCAGTCAACGAGGACAGGAGAGCTCCTATAATTCACCCCTCCACTTT. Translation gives CASSQRGQESSYNSPLHF.